This T cell receptor beta chain was recorded in a study of blood T cell repertoires in COVID-19. Repertoires were generated with immunoSEQ multiplex PCR, while TCRdb's copy carries only in-frame clones and drops some. This sample has 55,000 or so clones; over 70% occur once, and the top ten carry 3.2%. V gave up 3 bases and J gave up 0 bases, with 15 bases separating them. This CDR3 contains 16 residues. Germline assignment: CDR1 SGHNT and CDR2 YYREEE (reference sequence). The material sequenced was peripheral blood. The sequence was obtained from a man between 60 and 75 years old with acute or convalescent COVID-19. The genes are TRBV5-4 and TRBJ1-1; D remains ambiguous. The CDR3 protein is CASSSPDIYLNTEAFF. DNA of the CDR3: TGTGCCAGCAGCTCGCCAGACATATATTTGAACACTGAAGCTTTCTTT.